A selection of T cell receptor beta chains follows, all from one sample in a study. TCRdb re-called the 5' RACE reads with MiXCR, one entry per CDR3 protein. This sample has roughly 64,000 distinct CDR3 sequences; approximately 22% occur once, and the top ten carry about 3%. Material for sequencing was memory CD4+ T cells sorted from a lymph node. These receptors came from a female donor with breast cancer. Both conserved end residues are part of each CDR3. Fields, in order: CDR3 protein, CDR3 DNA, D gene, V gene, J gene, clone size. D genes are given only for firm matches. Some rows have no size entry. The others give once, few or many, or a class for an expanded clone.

CDR3: CASSPGSYSGNTIYF
DNA: TGTGCCAGCAGCCCGGGGAGTTACTCTGGAAACACCATATATTTT
D: NA
V: TRBV7-2
J: TRBJ1-3
size: NA

CDR3: CASTSGAQETQYF
DNA: TGTGCCAGTACTAGCGGGGCCCAAGAGACCCAGTACTTC
D: TRBD2
V: TRBV7-9
J: TRBJ2-5
size: few

CDR3: CASSLRSGYQPQHF
DNA: TGTGCCAGCAGTTTAAGGTCAGGGTATCAGCCCCAGCATTTT
D: NA
V: TRBV28
J: TRBJ1-5
size: NA

CDR3: CASSPDGGGSKTQYF
DNA: TGTGCCAGCAGCCCTGACGGGGGGGGGTCGAAGACCCAGTACTTC
D: TRBD2
V: TRBV7-2
J: TRBJ2-5
size: few

CDR3: CASSVGGQQETQYF
DNA: TGTGCCAGCAGCGTAGGAGGACAACAAGAGACCCAGTACTTC
D: NA
V: TRBV9
J: TRBJ2-5
size: many

CDR3: CASSLLAGRQETQYF
DNA: TGTGCCAGCAGCTTGTTGGCGGGGCGACAAGAGACCCAGTACTTC
D: NA
V: TRBV5-6
J: TRBJ2-5
size: NA

CDR3: CSATGGTSPFGEQFF
DNA: TGCAGTGCAACAGGGGGGACAAGTCCCTTCGGTGAGCAGTTCTTC
D: TRBD1
V: TRBV20-1
J: TRBJ2-1
size: medium-sized

CDR3: CASSLAGAGGTQYF
DNA: TGCGCCAGCAGCTTGGCGGGGGCAGGTGGAACGCAGTATTTT
D: NA
V: TRBV5-1
J: TRBJ2-3
size: NA

CDR3: CASSLVFGRGLSSYNEQFF
DNA: TGTGCCAGCAGCTTAGTATTCGGGCGGGGGCTCAGCTCCTACAATGAGCAGTTCTTC
D: NA
V: TRBV7-2
J: TRBJ2-1
size: NA

CDR3: CASSLLGQRTEAFF
DNA: TGTGCCAGCAGCTTATTAGGACAGCGCACTGAAGCTTTCTTT
D: NA
V: TRBV7-2
J: TRBJ1-1
size: NA

CDR3: CATSDSAGQGYNEQFF
DNA: TGTGCCACCAGTGATTCCGCGGGACAGGGATACAATGAGCAGTTCTTC
D: TRBD1
V: TRBV24-1
J: TRBJ2-1
size: NA

CDR3: CSAKGTNPTDTQYF
DNA: TGCAGTGCTAAAGGGACTAACCCCACAGATACGCAGTATTTT
D: TRBD2
V: TRBV20-1
J: TRBJ2-3
size: NA

CDR3: CSARDRGGVTDTQYF
DNA: TGCAGTGCTAGAGATCGGGGCGGGGTGACAGATACGCAGTATTTT
D: NA
V: TRBV20-1
J: TRBJ2-3
size: few

CDR3: CSASLPGDPSDEQYF
DNA: TGCAGTGCTAGTTTGCCAGGCGATCCTTCTGATGAGCAGTACTTC
D: NA
V: TRBV20-1
J: TRBJ2-7
size: NA

CDR3: CASSLGASRYTDTQYF
DNA: TGCGCCAGCAGCTTGGGGGCTAGCCGATACACAGATACGCAGTATTTT
D: NA
V: TRBV5-1
J: TRBJ2-3
size: NA

CDR3: CASSLGQGGLDTQYF
DNA: TGCGCCAGCAGCCTGGGACAGGGGGGCTTAGATACGCAGTATTTT
D: TRBD1
V: TRBV5-1
J: TRBJ2-3
size: many

CDR3: CASSSEDEQFF
DNA: TGCGCCAGTTCTAGTGAGGATGAGCAGTTCTTC
D: NA
V: TRBV10-1
J: TRBJ2-1
size: NA

CDR3: CASSFSAGANVLTF
DNA: TGTGCCAGCAGCTTCTCGGCTGGGGCCAACGTCCTGACTTTC
D: NA
V: TRBV7-9
J: TRBJ2-6
size: NA

CDR3: CASSSGGLGDIYNEQFF
DNA: TGCGCCAGCAGCTCGGGGGGATTAGGGGACATCTACAATGAGCAGTTCTTC
D: NA
V: TRBV5-1
J: TRBJ2-1
size: few

CDR3: CASSQETAAEQYF
DNA: TGCGCCAGCAGCCAAGAAACCGCGGCCGAGCAGTACTTC
D: NA
V: TRBV4-3
J: TRBJ2-7
size: medium-sized

CDR3: CSVEGARETIQFF
DNA: TGCAGCGTTGAAGGGGCGAGAGAGACAATCCAGTTCTTC
D: NA
V: TRBV29-1
J: TRBJ2-1
size: NA

CDR3: CSAPLAHNEQFF
DNA: TGCAGTGCTCCTCTAGCCCACAATGAGCAGTTCTTC
D: NA
V: TRBV20-1
J: TRBJ2-1
size: few

CDR3: CASSQRAGNEQFF
DNA: TGCGCCAGCAGCCAAAGGGCGGGAAACGAGCAGTTCTTC
D: NA
V: TRBV5-1
J: TRBJ2-1
size: NA

CDR3: CGTASGANVLTF
DNA: TGTGGAACTGCGTCTGGGGCCAACGTCCTGACTTTC
D: NA
V: TRBV6-2/TRBV6-3
J: TRBJ2-6
size: NA

CDR3: CATSPRTAADTQYF
DNA: TGTGCCACCAGCCCACGGACAGCCGCAGATACGCAGTACTTT
D: NA
V: TRBV15
J: TRBJ2-3
size: once

CDR3: CASSSQRTTDTQYF
DNA: TGCGCCAGCAGCTCACAGAGAACCACAGATACGCAGTATTTT
D: NA
V: TRBV5-1
J: TRBJ2-3
size: few

CDR3: CASRQTYEQYF
DNA: TGTGCCAGCAGACAGACCTACGAGCAGTACTTC
D: NA
V: TRBV3-1
J: TRBJ2-7
size: few

CDR3: CSAWTGGYQPQHF
DNA: TGCAGTGCCTGGACAGGGGGCTATCAGCCCCAGCATTTT
D: TRBD1
V: TRBV20-1
J: TRBJ1-5
size: few

CDR3: CASRPFKRGTGGSMNTEAFF
DNA: TGTGCCAGCAGACCCTTCAAACGTGGGACAGGGGGCTCCATGAACACTGAAGCTTTCTTT
D: TRBD1
V: TRBV12-3/TRBV12-4
J: TRBJ1-1
size: NA

CDR3: CASSLEGRTAIYF
DNA: TGCGCCAGCAGCTTGGAGGGGCGAACCGCCATATATTTT
D: NA
V: TRBV5-1
J: TRBJ1-3
size: few

CDR3: CATRVGGRGGYTF
DNA: TGTGCCACCCGAGTGGGGGGCAGAGGGGGCTACACCTTC
D: NA
V: TRBV28
J: TRBJ1-2
size: NA

CDR3: CASSIQRNTEAFF
DNA: TGCGCCAGCAGCATACAACGGAACACTGAAGCTTTCTTT
D: NA
V: TRBV4-1
J: TRBJ1-1
size: NA

CDR3: CASGLRADNEQFF
DNA: TGTGCTAGTGGGCTCCGTGCGGACAATGAGCAGTTCTTC
D: NA
V: TRBV12-5
J: TRBJ2-1
size: few

CDR3: CASSFLLVGEQYF
DNA: TGTGCCAGCAGCTTTCTACTGGTGGGCGAGCAGTACTTC
D: NA
V: TRBV5-5
J: TRBJ2-7
size: many

CDR3: CASSPQRGSPSYNEQFF
DNA: TGTGCCAGCAGCCCCCAAAGGGGGAGCCCGTCCTACAATGAGCAGTTCTTC
D: NA
V: TRBV7-9
J: TRBJ2-1
size: many

CDR3: CSVRSGESGNQPQHF
DNA: TGCAGTGTGCGGTCGGGGGAGAGTGGGAATCAGCCCCAGCATTTT
D: NA
V: TRBV20-1
J: TRBJ1-5
size: NA

CDR3: CASSQLLVDNYGYTF
DNA: TGCGCCAGCAGCCAACTACTCGTAGATAACTATGGCTACACCTTC
D: NA
V: TRBV4-1
J: TRBJ1-2
size: NA

CDR3: CASRHSGRSYEQYF
DNA: TGTGCCAGCAGACACAGCGGGAGATCCTACGAGCAGTACTTC
D: TRBD2
V: TRBV11-3
J: TRBJ2-7
size: few

CDR3: CASSLNPNGSEQFF
DNA: TGTGCCAGCAGCTTAAACCCTAACGGGAGTGAGCAGTTCTTC
D: NA
V: TRBV7-3
J: TRBJ2-1
size: few

CDR3: CASSLTGTGEEQFF
DNA: TGTGCCAGCAGCTTAACCGGGACCGGCGAGGAGCAGTTCTTC
D: NA
V: TRBV11-2
J: TRBJ2-1
size: NA

CDR3: CRPEGRPYGYTF
DNA: TGCAGACCTGAGGGACGGCCCTATGGCTACACCTTC
D: NA
V: TRBV20-1
J: TRBJ1-2
size: many

CDR3: CSATEGLAGFTDTQYF
DNA: TGCAGTGCTACAGAAGGACTAGCGGGTTTCACAGATACGCAGTATTTT
D: TRBD2
V: TRBV20-1
J: TRBJ2-3
size: few

CDR3: CADGTTGRNEQFF
DNA: TGTGCCGACGGGACTACCGGGAGAAATGAGCAGTTCTTC
D: TRBD2
V: TRBV12-3/TRBV12-4
J: TRBJ2-1
size: NA

CDR3: CASSFLTSQVETQYF
DNA: TGTGCCAGCAGCTTTTTGACTAGTCAGGTAGAGACCCAGTACTTC
D: NA
V: TRBV7-8
J: TRBJ2-5
size: NA

CDR3: CASSLAQGATGELFF
DNA: TGCGCCAGCAGCTTGGCCCAGGGTGCCACCGGGGAGCTGTTTTTT
D: NA
V: TRBV5-1
J: TRBJ2-2
size: NA